These T cell receptor beta chains were read from a single sample in a study of blood T cell repertoires in COVID-19. Repertoires were generated with immunoSEQ multiplex PCR, while TCRdb's copy carries only in-frame clones and drops some. The sample lists approximately 280,000 clones, approximately 86% occurring once. What was sequenced was peripheral blood. These receptors all come from a man between 18 and 35 years old with active or convalescent COVID-19. CDR3s include the opening cysteine and the closing phenylalanine or tryptophan. A D gene is named only where the DNA matches it firmly. Clone size appears in some rows only: once, few, many, or a class for an expanded clone.

TRBV6-6	TRBJ1-2	NA	NA	TGTGCCAGCAGTTACTGGGCCCCGGGGGGCTACACCTTC	CASSYWAPGGYTF
TRBV4-3	TRBJ2-5	NA	TRBD1	TGCGCCAGCAGCCAAGATAGGGCAGGGGGATTAGGAGAGACCCAGTACTTC	CASSQDRAGGLGETQYF
TRBV6-2/TRBV6-3	TRBJ2-2	NA	NA	TGTGCCAGCAGTTATCATTCGACGGGCGGGGAGCTGTTTTTT	CASSYHSTGGELFF
TRBV13	TRBJ1-2	NA	TRBD1	TGTGCCAGCAGCTTAGTAGGTGGGACAGGGGGCGCGGGGGATGGCTACACCTTC	CASSLVGGTGGAGDGYTF
TRBV9	TRBJ1-6	NA	NA	TGTGCCAGCAGCGCGGGGGGGGCTCAGTCACCCCTCCACTTT	CASSAGGAQSPLHF
TRBV7-9	TRBJ1-4	NA	NA	TGTGCCAGCAGCTTATGGGAGGGGGAATTACTGTTTTTT	CASSLWEGELLFF
TRBV4-3	TRBJ2-1	NA	NA	TGCGCCAGCAGCCAGCAACTAGACAATGAGCAGTTCTTC	CASSQQLDNEQFF
TRBV5-8	TRBJ2-3	NA	TRBD1	TGTGCCAGCAGCTTGGGGGACAGGGAAATAGGCACAGATACGCAGTATTTT	CASSLGDREIGTDTQYF
TRBV6-2/TRBV6-3	TRBJ2-1	NA	TRBD2	TGTGCCAGCAGTGCGACTAGCGGGGGTTTCAATGAGCAGTTCTTC	CASSATSGGFNEQFF
TRBV7-6	TRBJ2-5	once	NA	TGTGCCAGCAGCTTAGAAGAACAGGCGGGGATGGAGACCCAGTACTTC	CASSLEEQAGMETQYF
TRBV6-6	TRBJ1-2	NA	NA	TGTGCCAGCAGTTACTCGCGGCACCCCGGGGGCTACACCTTC	CASSYSRHPGGYTF
TRBV6-6	TRBJ2-7	NA	NA	TGTGCCAGCAGTATGCAGGACGAGCAGTACTTC	CASSMQDEQYF
TRBV2	TRBJ2-1	once	NA	TGTGCCAGCAGTGAGAACTTTGACTCCGGTGAGCAGTTCTTC	CASSENFDSGEQFF
TRBV5-1	TRBJ1-2	NA	NA	TGCGCCAGCAGCTTGGAGGGAGGGTCCTATGGCTACACCTTC	CASSLEGGSYGYTF
TRBV7-2	TRBJ2-2	NA	TRBD2	TGTGCCAGCAGCTCAGAGCGGGGTCCGTGGACCGGGGAGCTGTTTTTT	CASSSERGPWTGELFF
TRBV27	TRBJ2-2	NA	NA	TGTGCCAGCAGTTTTCAGAACACCGGGGAGCTGTTTTTT	CASSFQNTGELFF
TRBV7-9	TRBJ1-2	few	NA	TGTGCCAGCAGCTTCCAGGGGATCGACTATGGCTACACCTTC	CASSFQGIDYGYTF
TRBV9	TRBJ1-1	NA	NA	TGTGCCAGCAGCCCCCCCAGTAAGAACACTGAAGCTTTCTTT	CASSPPSKNTEAFF
TRBV6-2/TRBV6-3	TRBJ1-2	NA	NA	TGTGCCAGCAGTTATTACGGCCGGAGGGGTGGCTACACCTTC	CASSYYGRRGGYTF
TRBV18	TRBJ2-1	NA	TRBD2	TGTGCCAGCTCAGCTCTAGCGGGCTACAATGAGCAGTTCTTC	CASSALAGYNEQFF
TRBV7-9	TRBJ2-1	once	TRBD2	TGTGCCAGCAGCTCCAGCGGGGGGGTGAATAATGAGCAGTTCTTC	CASSSSGGVNNEQFF
TRBV5-1	TRBJ2-7	NA	TRBD2	TGCGCCAGCAGCTGGGGACTAGAATACGAGCAGTACTTC	CASSWGLEYEQYF
TRBV4-3	TRBJ1-2	NA	NA	TGCGCCAGCAGCCAAGGCGTCGGCTATGGCTACACCTTC	CASSQGVGYGYTF
TRBV7-2	TRBJ1-2	NA	TRBD1	TGTGCCAGCAGCCGGACAGGGGGCAGCTATGGCTACACCTTC	CASSRTGGSYGYTF
TRBV3-1/TRBV3-2	TRBJ1-1	NA	NA	TGTGCCAGCAGCCAATGGAAAGGGGGTACAGCTTTCTTT	CASSQWKGGTAFF
TRBV7-8	TRBJ1-5	NA	TRBD1	TGTGCCAGCAGCCCAGGACAGGGGGATCGGCCCCAGCATTTT	CASSPGQGDRPQHF
TRBV6-5	TRBJ2-1	NA	TRBD2	TGTGCCAGCAGTTACGGGTGGGCTAGCGGGAGGAATGAGCAGTTCTTC	CASSYGWASGRNEQFF
TRBV13	TRBJ1-3	NA	NA	TGTGCCAGCAGCTTAGGCCACGACGCGGGACGCCTAAACACCATATATTTT	CASSLGHDAGRLNTIYF
TRBV5-1	TRBJ2-3	NA	NA	TGCGCCAGCAGCGAAATGAGGAGTACGCAGTATTTT	CASSEMRSTQYF
TRBV19	TRBJ1-2	NA	NA	TGTGCCAGTAGTATAGAGGAGGTTACAAAATTCTATGGCTACACCTTC	CASSIEEVTKFYGYTF
TRBV2	TRBJ1-1	NA	NA	TGTGCCAGCGGGGGAGGCAGATCCACTGAAGCTTTCTTT	CASGGGRSTEAFF
TRBV9	TRBJ2-2	NA	TRBD2	TGTGCCAGCAGCCTCTCCCCTAGCGGGGGGCAGGAGCTGTTTTTT	CASSLSPSGGQELFF
TRBV6-4	TRBJ2-6	NA	NA	TGTGCCAGCAGTAACAGCTCTGGGGCCAACGTCCTGACTTTC	CASSNSSGANVLTF
TRBV27	TRBJ2-7	NA	NA	TGTGCCAGCAGTTGGGGGGACTCCAACTACGAGCAGTACTTC	CASSWGDSNYEQYF
TRBV18	TRBJ1-2	NA	TRBD1	TGTGCCAGCTCACCAGACAGGGCCAGCTATGGCTACACCTTC	CASSPDRASYGYTF
TRBV13	TRBJ1-2	NA	NA	TGTGCCAGCAGCTTAGGCACAGGGAGTGGCTACACCTTC	CASSLGTGSGYTF
TRBV5-1	TRBJ1-1	NA	NA	TGCGCCAGCAGCTTGGAACCCTCCGACGTACAGGGCCTTATGAACACTGAAGCTTTCTTT	CASSLEPSDVQGLMNTEAFF
TRBV3-1/TRBV3-2	TRBJ2-2	NA	TRBD1	TGTGCCAGCAGCCAGGATTATCACGGGACAGGGCTCACCGGGGAGCTGTTTTTT	CASSQDYHGTGLTGELFF
TRBV9	TRBJ2-3	NA	NA	TGTGCCAGCAGCGGGGGGGAGGTAGATACGCAGTATTTT	CASSGGEVDTQYF
TRBV10-3	TRBJ2-5	NA	NA	TGTGCCATCACGTCTGGCTCCCAAGAGACCCAGTACTTC	CAITSGSQETQYF
TRBV6-1	TRBJ2-3	NA	TRBD1	TGTGCCAGCAGTGAGAGACAGGGCTTGACAGATACGCAGTATTTT	CASSERQGLTDTQYF
TRBV11-2	TRBJ2-7	NA	NA	TGTGCCAGCAGCTTAGTATGGCAGGGGGGAGACTACGAGCAGTACTTC	CASSLVWQGGDYEQYF
TRBV28	TRBJ1-5	NA	NA	TGTGCCAGCAGCCCTTACAATCAGCCCCAGCATTTT	CASSPYNQPQHF
TRBV6-5	TRBJ1-2	NA	TRBD1	TGTGCCAGCAGTCACCGGGACAGGGTTGGTGGCTACACCTTC	CASSHRDRVGGYTF
TRBV15	TRBJ2-5	NA	NA	TGTGCCACCAGCAACCGTTTAGCGGTCCAAGAGACCCAGTACTTC	CATSNRLAVQETQYF
TRBV10-1	TRBJ2-2	NA	NA	TGCGCCAGCAGTGAATCCGGGTCTCCCGGGGAGCTGTTTTTT	CASSESGSPGELFF
TRBV9	TRBJ2-3	NA	TRBD2	TGTGCCAGCAGCGGTTTAGCGGGGGGCACAGATACGCAGTATTTT	CASSGLAGGTDTQYF
TRBV19	TRBJ1-1	medium-sized	NA	TGTGCCAGTAGTCTCTCAGGGGTAACTGAAGCTTTCTTT	CASSLSGVTEAFF